This record concerns one T cell receptor (beta chain) sequence. The antigen remains unidentified. The sample belongs to a study of T cell clusters in autoimmune cytopenias. Study at large: Per sample, median TRB depth was around 51,000 reads, yielding a median roughly 2,200 distinct clonotypes.

Multiplex touch-down PCR amplified TRB using TRB-A and TRB-B pools in one tube. TCRdb reprocessed the multiplex PCR reads, with one entry per CDR3 protein and no DNA. The sample totals roughly 8,300 distinct CDR3 sequences; its top ten clones hold around 6%. General observations from the study: Functional roles of the in silico T cell clusters still await experimental validation. TRB repertoire shifts in secondary cytopenia and chronic lymphocytic leukemia mostly reflected lymphoma, not autoimmunity.

TRB was amplified from roughly 0.25 ug of peripheral blood genomic DNA per sample. This CDR3 contains 15 residues. Germline V gene sequence: CDR1 SGHDN, CDR2 FVKESK. The specimen was peripheral blood. The rearrangement joins TRBV14 to TRBJ2-3; there is no DNA to check the TCRdb D call of TRBD1. The sequence came from a human donor with an autoimmune cytopenia or autoimmune hepatitis (not recorded which). CDR3 amino acids: CASSQVGRNTNTQYF.